This T cell receptor (beta chain) is from a study of technical replicates of blood from a handful of donors. Repertoires were generated with immunoSEQ multiplex PCR, while TCRdb's copy carries only in-frame clones and drops some. Of 85,000 to 100,000 clones listed, about 94% are singletons. Sequenced material: T cells isolated from PBMCs. The origin of this receptor is a human donor in good health.

The CDR3 is CASSLFRQLSVTQYF. The CDR3 bases are TGCGCCAGCAGCCTTTTTAGACAGTTAAGCGTGACCCAGTACTTC. The rearrangement joins TRBV5-1 to TRBJ2-5; a possible D gene is TRBD1 (5 bases). This CDR3 has 15 residues. CDR1 is SGHRS, CDR2 YFSETQ, per germline. Trimming shortened V by 4 bases and J by 7 bases, and 20 bases separated the two germline ends.